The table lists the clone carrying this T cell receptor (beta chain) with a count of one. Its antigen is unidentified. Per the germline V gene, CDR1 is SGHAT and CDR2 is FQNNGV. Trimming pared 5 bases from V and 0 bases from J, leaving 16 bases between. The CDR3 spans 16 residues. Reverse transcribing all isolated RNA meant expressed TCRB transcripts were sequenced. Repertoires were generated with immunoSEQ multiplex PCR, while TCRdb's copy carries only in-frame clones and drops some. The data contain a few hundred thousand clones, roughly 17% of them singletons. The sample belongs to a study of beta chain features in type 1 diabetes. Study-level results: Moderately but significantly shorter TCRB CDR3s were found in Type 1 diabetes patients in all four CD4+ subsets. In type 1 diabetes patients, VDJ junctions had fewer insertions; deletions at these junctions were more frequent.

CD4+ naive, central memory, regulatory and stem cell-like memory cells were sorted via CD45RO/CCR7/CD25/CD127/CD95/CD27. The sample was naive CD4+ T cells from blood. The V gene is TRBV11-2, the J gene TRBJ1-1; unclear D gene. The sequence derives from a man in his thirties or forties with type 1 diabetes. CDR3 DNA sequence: TGTGCCAGCAGCCTTCATACGACAAGGATGAACACTGAAGCTTTCTTT. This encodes CASSLHTTRMNTEAFF.